This T cell receptor beta chain was sequenced in a study of cytomegalovirus exposure and HLA in healthy donors. The CDR3 is 17 residues long. V lost 0 bases to trimming and J lost 3 bases, with 16 bases between them. CDR1 and CDR2 from the germline V gene are SGHRS and YFSETQ. It was with 60 Vbeta and 13 Jbeta primers that the PCR ran. Some clones are missing from TCRdb's copy, which holds only in-frame ones; the method was immunoSEQ multiplex PCR. The sample has over 100,000 clones, 63% seen once. The sequence came from a human donor in good health. Sequencing input: PBMCs. V is TRBV5-1 and J is TRBJ2-4, with D uncertain. The CDR3 protein is CASSLEIRVFFKNIQYF. As DNA, the CDR3 is TGCGCCAGCAGCTTGGAAATTCGGGTCTTTTTCAAAAACATTCAGTACTTC.